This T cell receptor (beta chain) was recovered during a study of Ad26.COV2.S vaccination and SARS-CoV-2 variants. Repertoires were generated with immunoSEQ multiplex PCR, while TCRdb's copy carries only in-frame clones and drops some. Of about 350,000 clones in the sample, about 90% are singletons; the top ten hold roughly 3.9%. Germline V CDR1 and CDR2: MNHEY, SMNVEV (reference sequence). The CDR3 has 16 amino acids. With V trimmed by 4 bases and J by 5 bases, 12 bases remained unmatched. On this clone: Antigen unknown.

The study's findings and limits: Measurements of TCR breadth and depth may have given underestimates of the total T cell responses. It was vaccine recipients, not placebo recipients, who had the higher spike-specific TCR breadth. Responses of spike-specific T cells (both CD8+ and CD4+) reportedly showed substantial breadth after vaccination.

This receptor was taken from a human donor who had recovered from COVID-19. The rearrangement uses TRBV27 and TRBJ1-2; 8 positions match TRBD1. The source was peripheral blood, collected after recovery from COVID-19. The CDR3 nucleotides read TGTGCCAGCAGTTCCGGACTAAACAGGGGGGGGTATGGCTACACCTTC. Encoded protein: CASSSGLNRGGYGYTF.